The sequence of this TCR beta chain was determined in a study of T cell responses to AZD1222 COVID-19 vaccine (dated by TCRdb to about 2021). Regarding the research as a whole: Because spike-specific TCR depth and breadth did not differ between the two schedules, AZD1222 recipients who got a second dose at roughly 4 weeks were pooled with those who got a second dose at roughly 12 weeks. Trial participants were enrolled by age into 18-55, 56-69 and 70-plus year subgroups, with about 150, 27 and 61 TCR-sequenced participants respectively. TCR sequencing covered roughly 230 trial participants: 200 to 220 given two doses of AZD1222 and 26 given two doses of MenACWY control vaccine.

A remark on this clone: The clone's antigen remains unknown. The sample holds no much larger clone one base away, and base qualities are not on file.

The CDR3 regions of human TCRbeta chains were subjected to immunosequencing. Under the source paper's analysis protocol: Repertoire TCRs were checked for matches against a reference library of SARS-CoV-2-specific TCRs that had been generated using the MIRA antigen-specificity platform. Breadth was defined as the fraction of unique TCRs that were SARS-CoV-2-associated. Depth was defined as the fraction of total T cells that were SARS-CoV-2-associated. Using the MIRA data, each spike-specific TCR was mapped to the spike region that the TCR reacts to and placed in a CD4 or CD8 class. Log10-transformed breadth and depth values were compared by one-way ANOVA with Sidak's multiple comparisons tests. Here the immuneACCESS table is served through TCRdb, limited to in-frame sequences with V and J called. Missing clones are a known gap in these copies; in checked studies unresolved V genes cover under half, and the rest lacks a known reason. V and J calls and clone size are those listed in that table; D and trimming were worked out from the DNA. Present in this sample are 100,000 to 120,000 clones, about four fifths of which were seen just once. 4% to 5% of the sample rests with the top ten.

This specimen's time point label, per the study, means: baseline before first vaccination. The vaccinee samples were drawn from two UK trials, COV001 and COV002, one of which was a single-blind randomized controlled phase 2/3 trial testing AZD1222 (ChAdOx1 nCoV-19) in healthy adults. For TCRbeta chain sequencing, PBMC samples from trial participants were taken at day 0 and at day 28 after the second dose. Germline trimming: 6 bases from V, 2 bases from J; junction bases outside gene matches: 3. The CDR3 runs 13 residues from the cysteine to the phenylalanine. Just CDR3 DNA is preserved here, 39 bases in frame from base 1. The germline V gene (reference sequence) provides CDR1 LNHDA and CDR2 SQIVND. What the study reported, not specific to this receptor: CD4 TCRs associated with the vaccine covered the entire spike protein, and the dominant responses were in regions 160-218 and 743-854. After two AZD1222 doses, spike-specific TCR breadth and depth were significantly higher than at day 0 and than in MenACWY recipients. Because no day 14 peak-response samples were available, repertoires were characterized only after the peak T cell response. In the small 56-69-year group, the increase in depth fell short of significance, most likely because of low power. Reportedly, close to half of the unique spike-specific TCRs recognized epitopes lying outside the regions that are mutated in the B.1.351 and B.1.1.7 variants. Participants were mostly white British, with more females than males. The authors suggested clonal diversity may have been underestimated. Conclusions about previously exposed vaccinees are limited, since just five to seven AZD1222 recipients were seropositive for SARS-CoV-2 at baseline.

This TCR came from an adult in good health. This chain joins TRBV19 to TRBJ1-2; 7 central nucleotides agree with TRBD1. Sequenced here: peripheral blood, sampled on day 0 of AZD1222 vaccination. The bases are TGTGCCAGTAGGAAAGGGGGCAACTATGGCTACACCTTC. Protein translation: CASRKGGNYGYTF.